Below are 2 T cell receptor beta chains sequenced from a single sample in a study of OX40 agonist ivuxolimab in advanced cancers. This table comes from immunoSEQ multiplex PCR, and its TCRdb copy is limited to in-frame clones, with some not included. The sample contains roughly 88,000 clones, approximately 87% of which appear only once. Material: CD4+ or CD8+ T cells sorted from blood, obtained in a trial of the OX40 agonist ivuxolimab. The receptor set was obtained from an adult with an advanced solid tumor such as melanoma, head and neck, liver or kidney cancer.

The CDR3 loop reads CASSLRGRRGTEAFF. CDR3 nucleotide sequence: TGTGCCAGCAGCTTGAGGGGGCGCAGGGGCACTGAAGCTTTCTTT. The chain couples TRBV5-6 to TRBJ1-1; 7 nucleotides agree with TRBD1. V was clipped by 1 base and J by 4 bases; unmatched bases: 7. CDR3 length: 15 residues. Germline V gene data show CDR1 as SGHDT and CDR2 as YYEEEE.

This clone showed up just once. The chain is built from TRBV5-6 and TRBJ1-1; D is possibly TRBD1 (5 bases). The V gene's germline CDR1 is SGHDT and CDR2 YYEEEE. The CDR3 extends over 17 amino acids. V was shortened by 2 bases and J by 4 bases, with 21 bases between the two germline ends. This CDR3 is CASSFGLRDSRGTEAFF. DNA for the CDR3: TGTGCCAGCAGCTTCGGGCTCCGGGACTCAAGAGGCACTGAAGCTTTCTTT.